The next 5 T cell receptor beta chains were all read from a single sample in a study of T cell responses to AZD1222 COVID-19 vaccine. The method was immunoSEQ multiplex PCR; TCRdb's version includes in-frame clones alone and lacks a portion of them. The data contain about 150,000 clones, 88% of them singletons. Specimen: peripheral blood, collected on day 0 of AZD1222 vaccination. These receptor sequences come from an adult in good health.

This chain uses TRBV19 with TRBJ1-4; D might be TRBD1 (5 bases). The V end lost 6 bases, the J end lost 2 bases, and 13 bases lay between the germline ends. CDR3 length: 15 amino acids. Germline-derived CDR1 and CDR2 are LNHDA and SQIVND (reference sequence). CDR3 sequence (DNA): TGTGCCAGTAGGAGGCAGGGTCCGACTAATGAAAAACTGTTTTTT. This sequence encodes CASRRQGPTNEKLFF.

The chain couples TRBV13 to TRBJ1-3, with D possibly matching TRBD1 (5 bases). The CDR3 length is 14 residues. Germline lookup yields CDR1 PRHDT and CDR2 FYEKMQ (reference sequence). The V end was cut by 4 bases, the J end by 1 base, with 8 bases between. The CDR3 region has the DNA TGTGCCAGCAGCTCTCGACAGTCTGGAAACACCATATATTTT. Translated, it gives CASSSRQSGNTIYF.

This clone has just a few counts. CDR3 DNA sequence: TGCGCCAGCAGCTTGGACGGGGCGGGCAATCAGCCCCAGCATTTT. This sequence encodes CASSLDGAGNQPQHF. V and J are TRBV5-1 and TRBJ1-5; weak D call: TRBD1 (5 bases). Germline CDR1 SGHRS, CDR2 YFSETQ. V gave up 0 bases and J gave up 2 bases, with 9 bases separating them. The CDR3 runs 15 residues. Using reference TRBV5-1 and TRBJ1-5 for the parts outside the CDR3, the full variable domain is KAGVTQTPRYLIKTRGQQVTLSCSPISGHRSVSWYQQTPGQGLQFLFEYFSETQRNKGNFPGRFSGRQFSNSRSEMNVSTLELGDSALYLCASSLDGAGNQPQHFGDGTRLSIL.

This clone appeared a few times. This chain links TRBV5-1 with TRBJ2-7, with 9 bases identical to TRBD1. V lost 4 bases, J lost 4 bases, and 6 bases stayed unmatched. Germline V gene data show CDR1 as SGHRS and CDR2 as YFSETQ. This CDR3 contains 14 residues. The CDR3: CASSKGQGRYEQYF. The DNA of the CDR3 is TGCGCCAGCAGCAAGGGACAGGGAAGGTACGAGCAGTACTTC.

This clone was picked up one time. The chain couples TRBV4-1 to TRBJ2-7; the D gene is possibly TRBD1 (6 bases). Germline-derived CDR1 and CDR2 are MGHRA and YSYEKL. Trimming took 2 bases from V and 5 from J, leaving 13 bases between them. This CDR3 is built from 14 residues. CDR3 sequence (DNA): TGCGCCAGCAGCCAAAGGCAGGGGAAAAACGAGCAGTACTTC. Translated: CASSQRQGKNEQYF.